This T cell receptor beta chain appears in the sequencing data of a study of T cell responses to AZD1222 COVID-19 vaccine. Study-wide context: Analysis merged second doses at about 4 or about 12 weeks.

Points on this clone: Its specificity is not known.

Study-wide findings and caveats: Donors, mostly white British, included more females; clonal diversity was possibly underestimated. Dominant CD4 TCR responses targeted spike regions 160-218 and 743-854.

Clones were sequenced by immunoSEQ multiplex PCR, and TCRdb holds only the in-frame ones, with some missing. Among approximately 120,000 clones, approximately 90% were seen once, and the ten largest hold 4% to 6%. This TCR was recovered from an adult in good health. The sequencing used peripheral blood, collected on day 0 of AZD1222 vaccination.

Here the CDR3 DNA reads TGTGCCACCGGCGGGGACAGTACCTACGAGCAGTACTTC. Amino acids: CATGGDSTYEQYF. The chain carries TRBV24-1 and TRBJ2-7; D possibly corresponds to TRBD1 (7 bases). The CDR3 spans 13 residues. Trimming left V 9 bases short and J 2 bases short, with 13 bases between. Germline CDR1 and CDR2: KGHDR and SFDVKD.